A selection of T cell receptor beta chains follows, all from one sample in a study of T cell repertoires in cytomegalovirus infection. TCRdb processed the reads anew with MiXCR; each CDR3 protein has one entry. The repertoire consists of approximately 250,000 distinct CDR3 sequences, with over 8% occurring once and the leading ten covering about 15%. Sequenced material: PBMCs. The receptors come from a human donor in good health (CMV status not recorded). Some clones in this sample may be carry-over from other donors' samples. The CDR3 runs from the conserved cysteine through the conserved F or W. Fields, in order: CDR3 protein, CDR3 DNA, D gene, J gene, clone size, V gene. D genes are given only for firm matches. Size tells how often a clone was seen (once, few, many) or the class of an expanded clone, and some rows leave it out.

cdr3_aa: CASSLSGGFNEQYF
cdr3_nt: TGTGCCAGCAGCCTTTCGGGGGGCTTCAACGAGCAGTACTTC
d_call: -
j_call: TRBJ2-7
clone_size: many
v_call: TRBV12-3/TRBV12-4

cdr3_aa: CASRWGGDRTEAFF
cdr3_nt: TGTGCCAGCAGGTGGGGGGGGGATAGGACTGAAGCTTTCTTT
d_call: -
j_call: TRBJ1-1
clone_size: many
v_call: TRBV12-3/TRBV12-4

cdr3_aa: CASSFYTSGGRDEQFF
cdr3_nt: TGTGCCAGCAGCTTTTATACTAGCGGGGGGAGAGATGAGCAGTTCTTC
d_call: TRBD2
j_call: TRBJ2-1
clone_size: few
v_call: TRBV7-2

cdr3_aa: CASGRSGGNQPQHF
cdr3_nt: TGTGCCAGTGGGAGGTCAGGGGGCAATCAGCCCCAGCATTTT
d_call: -
j_call: TRBJ1-5
clone_size: many
v_call: TRBV19

cdr3_aa: CASTPAPHEQYF
cdr3_nt: TGCGCCAGCACTCCGGCCCCCCACGAGCAGTACTTC
d_call: -
j_call: TRBJ2-7
clone_size: many
v_call: TRBV10-2

cdr3_aa: CASSAGTGWTEAFF
cdr3_nt: TGCGCCAGCAGCGCCGGGACAGGGTGGACTGAAGCTTTCTTT
d_call: TRBD1
j_call: TRBJ1-1
clone_size: few
v_call: TRBV5-1

cdr3_aa: CSAAPQQGDYGYTF
cdr3_nt: TGCAGTGCTGCGCCCCAACAGGGAGACTATGGCTACACCTTC
d_call: -
j_call: TRBJ1-2
clone_size: many
v_call: TRBV20-1

cdr3_aa: CASSRQGQAQPQHF
cdr3_nt: TGTGCCAGTAGTAGACAGGGGCAGGCTCAGCCCCAGCATTTT
d_call: TRBD1
j_call: TRBJ1-5
clone_size: -
v_call: TRBV19

cdr3_aa: CASSYLKWDLENTEAFF
cdr3_nt: TGTGCCAGCAGTTACCTCAAATGGGATTTGGAGAACACTGAAGCTTTCTTT
d_call: -
j_call: TRBJ1-1
clone_size: few
v_call: TRBV6-2/TRBV6-3

cdr3_aa: CASSPREGAGETQYF
cdr3_nt: TGTGCCAGCAGTCCTAGGGAGGGGGCGGGAGAGACCCAGTACTTC
d_call: -
j_call: TRBJ2-5
clone_size: -
v_call: TRBV28

cdr3_aa: CASSLTGGDTEAFF
cdr3_nt: TGTGCCAGTAGTTTGACAGGAGGTGACACTGAAGCTTTCTTT
d_call: -
j_call: TRBJ1-1
clone_size: -
v_call: TRBV19

cdr3_aa: CSARHPTHPYEQYF
cdr3_nt: TGCAGTGCTAGGCACCCAACGCATCCCTACGAGCAGTACTTC
d_call: -
j_call: TRBJ2-7
clone_size: -
v_call: TRBV20-1

cdr3_aa: CASGRSGGDSNEQFF
cdr3_nt: TGTGCCAGCGGGAGGAGCGGGGGGGACTCGAATGAGCAGTTCTTC
d_call: TRBD2
j_call: TRBJ2-1
clone_size: -
v_call: TRBV7-6

cdr3_aa: CASSEDRVGDQDQPQHF
cdr3_nt: TGTGCCAGCAGTGAAGACAGGGTAGGGGACCAAGATCAGCCCCAGCATTTT
d_call: -
j_call: TRBJ1-5
clone_size: -
v_call: TRBV6-1

cdr3_aa: CASTNGGLAYEQYF
cdr3_nt: TGTGCCAGCACAAACGGGGGACTAGCCTACGAGCAGTACTTC
d_call: TRBD2
j_call: TRBJ2-7
clone_size: many
v_call: TRBV6-2/TRBV6-3

cdr3_aa: CASTRSGHGQNGYTF
cdr3_nt: TGTGCCAGCACCCGGTCCGGACACGGTCAGAACGGCTACACCTTC
d_call: -
j_call: TRBJ1-2
clone_size: many
v_call: TRBV7-8

cdr3_aa: CASSLTVNYGYTF
cdr3_nt: TGTGCCAGCAGCCTGACAGTTAACTATGGCTACACCTTC
d_call: -
j_call: TRBJ1-2
clone_size: many
v_call: TRBV12-3/TRBV12-4

cdr3_aa: CASWTGGIPNEQFF
cdr3_nt: TGTGCCAGCTGGACGGGAGGAATTCCCAATGAGCAGTTCTTC
d_call: TRBD2
j_call: TRBJ2-1
clone_size: few
v_call: TRBV6-2/TRBV6-3

cdr3_aa: CSAPSPLNTGELFF
cdr3_nt: TGCAGTGCCCCGAGCCCCCTGAACACCGGGGAGCTGTTTTTT
d_call: -
j_call: TRBJ2-2
clone_size: -
v_call: TRBV20-1

cdr3_aa: CASSQGRDLPAFF
cdr3_nt: TGTGCCAGCTCACAGGGTCGGGATCTCCCAGCTTTCTTC
d_call: -
j_call: TRBJ2-1
clone_size: -
v_call: TRBV7-2

cdr3_aa: CASSRDVEMSKNIQYF
cdr3_nt: TGTGCCAGCAGTCGGGACGTTGAAATGAGCAAAAACATTCAGTACTTC
d_call: -
j_call: TRBJ2-4
clone_size: few
v_call: TRBV5-4

cdr3_aa: CSAGDRVTNEKLFF
cdr3_nt: TGCAGTGCTGGGGACAGGGTGACTAATGAAAAACTGTTTTTT
d_call: TRBD1
j_call: TRBJ1-4
clone_size: once
v_call: TRBV20-1

cdr3_aa: CSARNPNRDKAEETQYF
cdr3_nt: TGCAGTGCTAGAAACCCCAACCGGGACAAGGCTGAAGAGACCCAGTACTTC
d_call: -
j_call: TRBJ2-5
clone_size: few
v_call: TRBV20-1

cdr3_aa: CASSLALPYEQYF
cdr3_nt: TGTGCCAGCAGCTTAGCCCTACCCTACGAGCAGTACTTC
d_call: -
j_call: TRBJ2-7
clone_size: many
v_call: TRBV7-2

cdr3_aa: CASTGELFF
cdr3_nt: TGTGCCAGCACCGGGGAGCTGTTTTTT
d_call: -
j_call: TRBJ2-2
clone_size: -
v_call: TRBV27

cdr3_aa: CASSSPGQGHSGNTIYF
cdr3_nt: TGTGCCAGCAGTTCACCGGGACAGGGGCACTCTGGAAACACCATATATTTT
d_call: TRBD1
j_call: TRBJ1-3
clone_size: many
v_call: TRBV11-3

cdr3_aa: CSARVRGLGNQPQHF
cdr3_nt: TGCAGTGCTAGAGTGCGGGGCCTAGGCAATCAGCCCCAGCATTTT
d_call: -
j_call: TRBJ1-5
clone_size: many
v_call: TRBV20-1

cdr3_aa: CSVDLGLSNQPQHF
cdr3_nt: TGCAGCGTTGATCTGGGTTTGAGCAATCAGCCCCAGCATTTT
d_call: -
j_call: TRBJ1-5
clone_size: few
v_call: TRBV29-1

cdr3_aa: CASGGGLVQYF
cdr3_nt: TGTGCCAGCGGGGGGGGACTTGTGCAGTATTTT
d_call: TRBD2
j_call: TRBJ2-3
clone_size: many
v_call: TRBV7-2

cdr3_aa: CASRSGTPMYEQYF
cdr3_nt: TGTGCCAGCAGGAGCGGGACTCCAATGTACGAGCAGTACTTC
d_call: TRBD2
j_call: TRBJ2-7
clone_size: many
v_call: TRBV7-2

cdr3_aa: CSASILGLNNEQFF
cdr3_nt: TGCAGTGCTAGTATCTTAGGACTTAACAATGAGCAGTTCTTC
d_call: -
j_call: TRBJ2-1
clone_size: -
v_call: TRBV20-1

cdr3_aa: CATSRPGQSGANVLTF
cdr3_nt: TGTGCCACCAGCAGACCCGGACAGTCTGGGGCCAACGTCCTGACTTTC
d_call: -
j_call: TRBJ2-6
clone_size: -
v_call: TRBV15

cdr3_aa: CASSPLGGSSYNEQFF
cdr3_nt: TGTGCCAGCAGCCCACTGGGTGGGAGCTCCTACAATGAGCAGTTCTTC
d_call: -
j_call: TRBJ2-1
clone_size: many
v_call: TRBV7-9

cdr3_aa: CASSPGQDPSGNTIYF
cdr3_nt: TGTGCCAGCAGCCCTGGACAGGATCCCTCTGGAAACACCATATATTTT
d_call: TRBD1
j_call: TRBJ1-3
clone_size: many
v_call: TRBV13

cdr3_aa: CASSDLWVAFF
cdr3_nt: TGTGCCAGCAGCGACCTGTGGGTGGCTTTCTTT
d_call: -
j_call: TRBJ1-1
clone_size: few
v_call: TRBV28

cdr3_aa: CASSWTGDNSPLHF
cdr3_nt: TGCGCCAGCAGCTGGACAGGGGATAATTCACCCCTCCACTTT
d_call: TRBD1
j_call: TRBJ1-6
clone_size: few
v_call: TRBV5-1

cdr3_aa: CASSSMVVRLEQFF
cdr3_nt: TGTGCCAGCAGCTCCATGGTGGTCCGACTCGAGCAGTTCTTC
d_call: -
j_call: TRBJ2-1
clone_size: many
v_call: TRBV7-2

cdr3_aa: CASSFLEGARGNQPQHF
cdr3_nt: TGTGCCAGCAGTTTTCTCGAGGGGGCGCGTGGCAATCAGCCCCAGCATTTT
d_call: TRBD1
j_call: TRBJ1-5
clone_size: many
v_call: TRBV28

cdr3_aa: CASSLNSAPPTDTQYF
cdr3_nt: TGCGCCAGCAGCTTAAATAGCGCGCCTCCCACAGATACGCAGTATTTT
d_call: -
j_call: TRBJ2-3
clone_size: -
v_call: TRBV5-1

cdr3_aa: CASSSISEAFF
cdr3_nt: TGTGCCAGCAGTTCGATAAGCGAAGCTTTCTTT
d_call: -
j_call: TRBJ1-1
clone_size: -
v_call: TRBV6-2/TRBV6-3